This is a list of T cell receptor beta chains from one sample in a study of blood T cell repertoires in COVID-19. The repertoire was sequenced with immunoSEQ multiplex PCR; TCRdb's copy has only in-frame clones and lacks some. The data contain approximately 220,000 clones, about 86% of them singletons. Sequenced material: peripheral blood. These receptors came from a man between 60 and 75 years old who had recovered from COVID-19. The CDR3 runs from the conserved cysteine through the conserved F or W. D genes are given only for firm matches. Clone size appears in some rows only: once, few, many, or a class for an expanded clone.

NA	TRBD1	TRBV5-1	TRBJ2-5	TGCGCCAGCAGCTTGGCCGGGACAGGGGGCATAGTGGAGACCCAGTACTTC	CASSLAGTGGIVETQYF
NA	NA	TRBV6-5	TRBJ1-1	TGTGCCAGCAGTTACGGAGGTTCCGTGAACACTGAAGCTTTCTTT	CASSYGGSVNTEAFF
NA	NA	TRBV7-2	TRBJ2-3	TGTGCCAGCAGTCCGGGACTGAGCACAGATACGCAGTATTTT	CASSPGLSTDTQYF
NA	NA	TRBV6-6	TRBJ2-2	TGTGCCAGCAGTTACCGTGACAGAAACACCGGGGAGCTGTTTTTT	CASSYRDRNTGELFF
NA	NA	TRBV28	TRBJ2-2	TGTGCCAGCACCGCCCGGTATAGGGGATCGATTAAGCTGTTTTTT	CASTARYRGSIKLFF
NA	NA	TRBV9	TRBJ1-3	TGTGCCAGCAGCGTAGCCCCTTCGGGGGGGAATGGAAACACCATATATTTT	CASSVAPSGGNGNTIYF
once	NA	TRBV5-4	TRBJ2-2	TGTGCCAGCAGCTTGGGGAGCACCGGGGAGCTGTTTTTT	CASSLGSTGELFF
once	TRBD2	TRBV7-9	TRBJ2-3	TGTGCCAGCAGCCCAGAGCGGGGGGAGACAGATACGCAGTATTTT	CASSPERGETDTQYF
NA	NA	TRBV11-2	TRBJ2-5	TGTGCCAGCGGAAGGGGGAGGGAAGAGACCCAGTACTTC	CASGRGREETQYF
once	NA	TRBV19	TRBJ1-6	TGTGCCAGTAGTAACGAAAGGGGTTCACCCCTCCACTTT	CASSNERGSPLHF
NA	NA	TRBV29-1	TRBJ2-2	TGCAGCGTTAGCGAGAACACCGGGGAGCTGTTTTTT	CSVSENTGELFF
NA	NA	TRBV6-2/TRBV6-3	TRBJ1-2	TGTGCCAGCAGTTACCCTAATTACTATGGCTACACCTTC	CASSYPNYYGYTF
NA	TRBD2	TRBV25-1	TRBJ2-1	TGTGCCAGCAGTGACTCGGGACTAGCGGGATACAATGAGCAGTTCTTC	CASSDSGLAGYNEQFF
NA	NA	TRBV7-3	TRBJ2-3	TGTGCCAGCAGCCCAAGCACAGATACGCAGTATTTT	CASSPSTDTQYF
NA	NA	TRBV12-5	TRBJ1-5	TGTGCTCCCCGGGGACACTCGAGGAATCAGCCCCAGCATTTT	CAPRGHSRNQPQHF
NA	NA	TRBV19	TRBJ2-5	TGTGCCAGTAGTATATCAGGGGAAGAGACCCAGTACTTC	CASSISGEETQYF
NA	TRBD2	TRBV6-2/TRBV6-3	TRBJ2-1	TGTGCCAGCAGTTTGGGACTAGCGGGGGTCCCCGACAATGAGCAGTTCTTC	CASSLGLAGVPDNEQFF
NA	TRBD2	TRBV6-6	TRBJ2-1	TGTGCCAGCAGTTACGCGGGGGGGCAGTTCTTC	CASSYAGGQFF
NA	NA	TRBV27	TRBJ1-3	TGTGCCAGCAGTCCGCCCGGGGCTGGAAACACCATATATTTT	CASSPPGAGNTIYF
NA	TRBD1	TRBV5-1	TRBJ1-1	TGCGCCAGCAGCTTGGCCCAGAGGGGGCGACGGGGAACTGAAGCTTTCTTT	CASSLAQRGRRGTEAFF
NA	NA	TRBV9	TRBJ1-1	TGTGCCAGCCGACGGGACATGACCATGAACACTGAAGCTTTCTTT	CASRRDMTMNTEAFF
NA	TRBD1	TRBV5-1	TRBJ1-1	TGCGCCAGCAGCATACAGGGACAGGTGAACACTGAAGCTTTCTTT	CASSIQGQVNTEAFF
NA	TRBD1	TRBV18	TRBJ2-3	TGTGCCAGCTCAGGACAGGGCGCAGATACGCAGTATTTT	CASSGQGADTQYF
NA	TRBD2	TRBV5-4	TRBJ2-3	TGTGCCAGCAGCTTGGCGGGAGCGGGAAGCACAGATACGCAGTATTTT	CASSLAGAGSTDTQYF
NA	TRBD1	TRBV7-3	TRBJ1-1	TGTGCCAGCAGCTTACGGCCGGACAGGGCTACTGAAGCTTTCTTT	CASSLRPDRATEAFF
NA	TRBD2	TRBV3-1/TRBV3-2	TRBJ2-1	TGTGCCAGCAGGAACGGACTAGATTGGGGTGAGCAGTTCTTC	CASRNGLDWGEQFF
NA	NA	TRBV30	TRBJ1-1	TGTGCCTGGAGTCGGGACTCCCCTCGGGGCACTGAAGCTTTCTTT	CAWSRDSPRGTEAFF
NA	NA	TRBV9	TRBJ2-2	TGTGCCAGCAGCGCGAGAACAGGGAAAAGAACCGGGGAGCTGTTTTTT	CASSARTGKRTGELFF
NA	TRBD1	TRBV10-2	TRBJ1-4	TGCGCCAGCAGGGGGCAGGGGGGTAATGAAAAACTGTTTTTT	CASRGQGGNEKLFF
NA	NA	TRBV19	TRBJ2-7	TGTGCCAGTAGTATAGGCGGAGAACGGGACTCCGGCGGCGAGCAGTACTTC	CASSIGGERDSGGEQYF
NA	TRBD1	TRBV6-5	TRBJ1-1	TGTGCCAGCAGTTACACCGGGACAGGGGGCACGGCTTTCTTT	CASSYTGTGGTAFF
NA	NA	TRBV7-2	TRBJ1-1	TGTGCCAGCAGACCACGACAGATGAACACTGAAGCTTTCTTT	CASRPRQMNTEAFF
NA	NA	TRBV19	TRBJ1-2	TGTGCCAGTCTATTGGGGCGGCAGGGGTACTATGGCTACACCTTC	CASLLGRQGYYGYTF